This record covers a single T cell receptor beta chain. The target of this receptor is not known. Base-call qualities are not available, and no considerably larger clone is one nucleotide away. The cysteine opens and the phenylalanine closes a CDR3 of 13 amino acids. The read is trimmed to its CDR3 DNA, 39 bases read in frame from base 1. V loses 3 bases, J loses 2 bases, and the germline ends lie 7 bases apart. CDR1 and CDR2, looked up from the germline V gene, are MNHEY and SVGAGI. The receptor library was made with the immunoSEQ multiplex PCR assay. The study's processing was this. A statistical classification framework was built to diagnose cytomegalovirus status from the catalog of TCR beta chain sequences. TCRdb limited this immuneACCESS table to in-frame rearrangements with V and J called. A share of clones is missing; checked studies link under half to unresolved V genes, and the rest is unexplained. V and J calls and clone size follow that table, whereas D and trimming were derived from the DNA. The sample table records about 44,000 clones; over 85% of these occur just once. The top ten hold more than 2% of the sample.

The donors belonged to the validation cohort of about 120 subjects, which was separate from the roughly 670-subject first cohort. The entry originates in a study of cytomegalovirus exposure and HLA in healthy donors (dated by TCRdb to between 2016 and 2019). General notes on the study: According to a later analysis, one platform produced both the 120 validation repertoires and the 666 repertoires of the first cohort. High-throughput TCR immunosequencing, statistical association of individual TCRs with disease status, and machine learning were combined to predict cytomegalovirus infection status. The aim of the study was to test whether cataloging public T cell receptors could identify signatures of past pathogen exposure. Besides the first cohort of roughly 640 subjects, a separate validation cohort made up of roughly 130 different subjects was used. Results the study describes overall, beyond this receptor: A few of the identified cytomegalovirus-associated TCR beta chains were confirmed in vitro to be specific for cytomegalovirus antigens. In the study, some 160 TCR beta chains were listed as associated with cytomegalovirus. All 110 or so repertoires were used to score co-occurrence in the validation cohort in a later analysis, because that analysis had no HLA typing for the cohort. While some public TCRs were present in many individuals, most TCR sequences turned up only very rarely across donors. The classifier was reported to diagnose cytomegalovirus status with high specificity and sensitivity in both the original cohort and the validation cohort. The authors suggested that the approach could potentially be generalized to other disease states and immunological phenotypes. Subsequent analysis determined that TCRs grouped into clusters in the first cohort also showed a tendency toward co-occurrence across the 130 or so validation repertoires, and 85% to 95% of cluster scores exceeded 0.

The sequence links TRBV6-5 to TRBJ2-5, with no confidently assigned D gene. The sequencing input was PBMCs. The source of this sequence is a woman aged 18 to 35 in good health and CMV-seronegative. The DNA sequence is as follows: TGTGCCAGCAGTTATTCCGGTCAAGAGACCCAGTACTTC. Its protein reads: CASSYSGQETQYF.